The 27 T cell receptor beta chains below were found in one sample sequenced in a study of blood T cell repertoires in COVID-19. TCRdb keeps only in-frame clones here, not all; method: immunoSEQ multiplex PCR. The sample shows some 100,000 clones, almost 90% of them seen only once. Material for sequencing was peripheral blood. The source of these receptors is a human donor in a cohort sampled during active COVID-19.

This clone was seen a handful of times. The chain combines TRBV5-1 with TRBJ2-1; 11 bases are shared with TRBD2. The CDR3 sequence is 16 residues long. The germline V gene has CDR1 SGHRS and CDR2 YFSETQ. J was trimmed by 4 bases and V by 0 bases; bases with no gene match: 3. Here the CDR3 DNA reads TGCGCCAGCAGCTTGGGGGGACTAGCGGATTACAATGAGCAGTTCTTC. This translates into CASSLGGLADYNEQFF.

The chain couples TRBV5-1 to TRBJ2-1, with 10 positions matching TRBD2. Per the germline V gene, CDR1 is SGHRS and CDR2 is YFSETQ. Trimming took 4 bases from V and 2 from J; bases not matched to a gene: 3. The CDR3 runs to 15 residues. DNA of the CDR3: TGCGCCAGCAGCGTCACTAGCGGGGCCTACAATGAGCAGTTCTTC. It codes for CASSVTSGAYNEQFF.

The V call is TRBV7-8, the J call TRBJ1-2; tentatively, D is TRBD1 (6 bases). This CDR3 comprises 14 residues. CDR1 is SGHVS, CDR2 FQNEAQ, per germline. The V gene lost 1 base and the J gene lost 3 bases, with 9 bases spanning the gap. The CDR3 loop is CASSLDRVHYGYTF. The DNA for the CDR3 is TGTGCCAGCAGCTTAGACAGGGTTCACTATGGCTACACCTTC.

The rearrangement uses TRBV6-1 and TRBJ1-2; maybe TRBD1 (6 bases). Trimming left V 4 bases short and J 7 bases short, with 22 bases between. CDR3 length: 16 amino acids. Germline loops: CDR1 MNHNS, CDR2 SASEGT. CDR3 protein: CASSGLPDSLRGGYTF. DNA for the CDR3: TGTGCCAGCAGTGGTTTACCGGACAGCCTCCGGGGTGGCTACACCTTC.

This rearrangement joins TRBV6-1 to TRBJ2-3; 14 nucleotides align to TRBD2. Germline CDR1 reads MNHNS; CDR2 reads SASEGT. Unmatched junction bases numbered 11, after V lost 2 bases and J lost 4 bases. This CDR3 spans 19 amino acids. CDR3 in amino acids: CASSEFGTSGSISADTQYF. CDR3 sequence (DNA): TGTGCCAGCAGTGAATTTGGGACTAGCGGGAGTATAAGCGCAGATACGCAGTATTTT.

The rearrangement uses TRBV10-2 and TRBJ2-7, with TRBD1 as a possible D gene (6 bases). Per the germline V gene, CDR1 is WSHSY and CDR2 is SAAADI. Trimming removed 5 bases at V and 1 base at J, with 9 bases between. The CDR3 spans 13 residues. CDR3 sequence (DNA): TGCGCCAGCAGTACAGGGTATTCCTACGAGCAGTACTTC. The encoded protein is CASSTGYSYEQYF.

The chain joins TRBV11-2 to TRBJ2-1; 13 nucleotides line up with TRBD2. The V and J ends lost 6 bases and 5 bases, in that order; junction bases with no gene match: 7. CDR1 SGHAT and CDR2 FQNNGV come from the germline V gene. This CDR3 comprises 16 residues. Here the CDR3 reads CASRRGLAGSNNEQFF. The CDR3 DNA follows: TGTGCCAGCAGACGGGGACTAGCGGGGTCGAACAATGAGCAGTTCTTC.

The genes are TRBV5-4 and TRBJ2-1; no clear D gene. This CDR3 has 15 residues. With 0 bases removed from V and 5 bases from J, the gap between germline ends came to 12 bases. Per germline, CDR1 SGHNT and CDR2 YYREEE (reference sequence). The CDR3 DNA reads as TGTGCCAGCAGCTTGGAACCGGTCATCAACAATGAGCAGTTCTTC. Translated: CASSLEPVINNEQFF.

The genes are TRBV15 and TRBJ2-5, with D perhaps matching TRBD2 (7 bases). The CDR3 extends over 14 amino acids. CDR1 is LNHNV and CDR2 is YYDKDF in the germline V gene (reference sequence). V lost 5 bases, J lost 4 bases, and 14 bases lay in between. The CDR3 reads CATSSRGGSETQYF. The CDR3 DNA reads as TGTGCCACCAGCTCTAGGGGGGGCTCAGAGACCCAGTACTTC.

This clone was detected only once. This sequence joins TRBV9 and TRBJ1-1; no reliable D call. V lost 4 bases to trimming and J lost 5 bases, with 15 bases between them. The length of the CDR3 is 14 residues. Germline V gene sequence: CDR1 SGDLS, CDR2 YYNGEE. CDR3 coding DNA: TGTGCCAGCAGCCCCGGTGGAGGGTGGACTGAAGCTTTCTTT. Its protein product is CASSPGGGWTEAFF.

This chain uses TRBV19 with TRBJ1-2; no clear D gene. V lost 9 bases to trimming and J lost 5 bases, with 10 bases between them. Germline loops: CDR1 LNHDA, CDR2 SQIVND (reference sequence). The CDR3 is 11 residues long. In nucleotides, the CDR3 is TGTGCCAGCAAACAGAGTTATGGCTACACCTTC. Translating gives CASKQSYGYTF.

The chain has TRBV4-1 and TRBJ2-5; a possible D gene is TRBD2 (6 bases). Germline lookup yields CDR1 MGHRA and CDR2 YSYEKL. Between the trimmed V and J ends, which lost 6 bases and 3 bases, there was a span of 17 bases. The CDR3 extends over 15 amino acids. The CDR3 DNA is TGCGCCAGCAGGCCCACGGGGGTAATAGAAGAGACCCAGTACTTC. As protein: CASRPTGVIEETQYF.

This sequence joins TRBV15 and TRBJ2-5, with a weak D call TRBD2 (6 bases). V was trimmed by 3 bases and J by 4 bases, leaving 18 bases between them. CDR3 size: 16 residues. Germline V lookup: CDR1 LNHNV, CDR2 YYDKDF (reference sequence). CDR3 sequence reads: CATSRGKTGATETQYF. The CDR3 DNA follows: TGTGCCACCAGCAGGGGAAAGACGGGAGCGACAGAGACCCAGTACTTC.

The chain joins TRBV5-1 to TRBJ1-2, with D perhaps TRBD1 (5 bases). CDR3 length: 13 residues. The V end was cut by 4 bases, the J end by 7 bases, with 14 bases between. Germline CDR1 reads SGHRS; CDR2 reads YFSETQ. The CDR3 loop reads CASSTDTTRGYTF. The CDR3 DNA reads TGCGCCAGCAGCACGGACACAACGCGTGGCTACACCTTC.

CDR3 region: CAWSTGGKSYEQYF. CDR3 nucleotides: TGTGCCTGGAGTACAGGGGGCAAATCCTACGAGCAGTACTTC. This sequence joins TRBV30 and TRBJ2-7; TRBD1 aligns across 9 bases. With 2 bases clipped from V and 1 base from J, the junction kept 3 bases outside the gene matches. This CDR3 comprises 14 residues. The germline CDR1 and CDR2 sequences are GTSNPN and SVGIG (reference sequence). The variable domain in full, completed from reference TRBV30 and TRBJ2-7, reads SQTIHQWPATLVQPVGSPLSLECTVEGTSNPNLYWYRQAAGRGLQLLFYSVGIGQISSEVPQNLSASRPQDRQFILSSKKLLLSDSGFYLCAWSTGGKSYEQYFGPGTRLTVT.

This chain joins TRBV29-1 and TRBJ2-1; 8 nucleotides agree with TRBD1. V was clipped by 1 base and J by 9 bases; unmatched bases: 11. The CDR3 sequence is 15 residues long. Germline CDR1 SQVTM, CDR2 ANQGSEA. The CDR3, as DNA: TGCAGCGTTGAAGCCCGGACAGGGACCATCCGTGAGCAGTTCTTC. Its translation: CSVEARTGTIREQFF.

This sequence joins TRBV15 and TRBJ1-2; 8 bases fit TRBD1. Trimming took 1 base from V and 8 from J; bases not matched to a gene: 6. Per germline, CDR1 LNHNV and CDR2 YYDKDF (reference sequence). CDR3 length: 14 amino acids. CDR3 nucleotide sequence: TGTGCCACCAGCAGAGTTCAGGGGGCGATAGGCTACACCTTC. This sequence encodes CATSRVQGAIGYTF.

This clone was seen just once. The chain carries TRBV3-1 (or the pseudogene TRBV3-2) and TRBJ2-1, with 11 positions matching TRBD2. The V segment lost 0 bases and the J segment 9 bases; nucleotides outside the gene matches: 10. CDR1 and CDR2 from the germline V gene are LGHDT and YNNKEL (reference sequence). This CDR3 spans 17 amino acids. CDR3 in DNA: TGTGCCAGCAGCCAAGAGATGCTAGCGGGAGGTATTAGTGAGCAGTTCTTC. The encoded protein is CASSQEMLAGGISEQFF.

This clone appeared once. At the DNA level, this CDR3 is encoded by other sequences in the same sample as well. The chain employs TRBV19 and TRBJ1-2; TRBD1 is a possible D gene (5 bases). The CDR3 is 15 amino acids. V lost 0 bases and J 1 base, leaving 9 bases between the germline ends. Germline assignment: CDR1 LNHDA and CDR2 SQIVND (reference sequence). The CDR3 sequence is CASSIDPGVNYGYTF. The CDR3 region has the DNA TGTGCCAGTAGTATAGATCCGGGGGTTAACTATGGCTACACCTTC. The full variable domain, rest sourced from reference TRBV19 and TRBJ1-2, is DGGITQSPKYLFRKEGQNVTLSCEQNLNHDAMYWYRQDPGQGLRLIYYSQIVNDFQKGDIAEGYSVSREKKESFPLTVTSAQKNPTAFYLCASSIDPGVNYGYTFGSGTRLTVV.

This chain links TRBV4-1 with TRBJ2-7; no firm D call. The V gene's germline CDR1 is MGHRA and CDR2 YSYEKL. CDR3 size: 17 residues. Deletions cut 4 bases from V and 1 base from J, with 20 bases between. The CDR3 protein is CASSRETCYLGSYEQYF. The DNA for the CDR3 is TGCGCCAGCAGCCGAGAGACTTGCTACTTAGGTTCCTACGAGCAGTACTTC.

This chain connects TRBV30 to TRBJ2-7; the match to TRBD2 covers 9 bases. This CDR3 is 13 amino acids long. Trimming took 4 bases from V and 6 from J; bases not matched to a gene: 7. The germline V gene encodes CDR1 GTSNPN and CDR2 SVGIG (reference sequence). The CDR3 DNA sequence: TGTGCCTGGACTCCCCGCGGGGGGGGCGAGCAGTACTTC. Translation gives CAWTPRGGGEQYF.

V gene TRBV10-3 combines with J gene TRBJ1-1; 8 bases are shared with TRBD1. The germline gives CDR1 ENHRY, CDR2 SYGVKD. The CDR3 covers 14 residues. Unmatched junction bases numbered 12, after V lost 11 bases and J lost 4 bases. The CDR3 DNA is TGTGCCGTACGACAGGGGAGCGAGGGCACTGAAGCTTTCTTT. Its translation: CAVRQGSEGTEAFF.

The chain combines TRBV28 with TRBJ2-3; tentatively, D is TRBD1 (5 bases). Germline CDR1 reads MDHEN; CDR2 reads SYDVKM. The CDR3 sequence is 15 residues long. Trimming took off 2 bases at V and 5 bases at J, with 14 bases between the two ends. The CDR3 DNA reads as TGTGCCAGCAGTTTAGAAGGGGCGCTCGGAGATACGCAGTATTTT. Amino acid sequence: CASSLEGALGDTQYF.

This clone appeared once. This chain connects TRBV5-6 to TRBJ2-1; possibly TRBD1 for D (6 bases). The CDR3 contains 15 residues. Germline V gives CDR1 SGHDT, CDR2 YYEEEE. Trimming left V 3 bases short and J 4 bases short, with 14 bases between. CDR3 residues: CASSSRQGQYNEQFF. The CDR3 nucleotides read TGTGCCAGCAGCTCTAGGCAGGGGCAATACAATGAGCAGTTCTTC. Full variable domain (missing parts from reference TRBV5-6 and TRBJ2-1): DAGVTQSPTHLIKTRGQQVTLRCSPKSGHDTVSWYQQALGQGPQFIFQYYEEEERQRGNFPDRFSGHQFPNYSSELNVNALLLGDSALYLCASSSRQGQYNEQFFGPGTRLTVL.

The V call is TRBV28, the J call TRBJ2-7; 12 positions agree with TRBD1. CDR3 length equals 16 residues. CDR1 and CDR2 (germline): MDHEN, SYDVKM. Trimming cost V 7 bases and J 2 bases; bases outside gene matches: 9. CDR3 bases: TGTGCCAGCATGTGGGCGGGACAGGGGGCCACCTACGAGCAGTACTTC. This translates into CASMWAGQGATYEQYF.

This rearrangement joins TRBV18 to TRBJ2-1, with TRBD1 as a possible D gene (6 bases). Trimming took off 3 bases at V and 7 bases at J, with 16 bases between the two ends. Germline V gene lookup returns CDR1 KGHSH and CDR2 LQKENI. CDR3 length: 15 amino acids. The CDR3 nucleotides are TGTGCCAGCTCACCGACTACAGGGTTGGGGAATGAGCAGTTCTTC. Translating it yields CASSPTTGLGNEQFF. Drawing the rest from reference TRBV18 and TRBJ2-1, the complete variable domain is NAGVMQNPRHLVRRRGQEARLRCSPMKGHSHVYWYRQLPEEGLKFMVYLQKENIIDESGMPKERFSAEFPKEGPSILRIQQVVRGDSAAYFCASSPTTGLGNEQFFGPGTRLTVL.

The CDR3 loop is CASSLSGGMVTGELFF. The CDR3 bases are TGTGCCAGCAGCTTATCCGGCGGGATGGTCACCGGGGAGCTGTTTTTT. The V gene is TRBV11-2, the J gene TRBJ2-2, with D possibly matching TRBD2 (6 bases). In germline, CDR1 is SGHAT, CDR2 FQNNGV. The ends were cut back, 2 bases at V and 4 bases at J, with 14 bases in the middle. CDR3 length: 16 residues.